The next 14 T cell receptor beta chains were all read from a single sample in a study of regulatory T cells in long-lasting Graves disease. The authors built TCR beta libraries using iRepertoire HTBI primers and Arm-PCR of CDR3 regions. MiXCR, run by TCRdb on the multiplex PCR reads, gives a single entry per CDR3 protein. Counted here are 200,000 to 300,000 distinct CDR3 sequences, roughly a fifth occurring once; the ten biggest clones make up around 13%. Indicated time point: newly diagnosed GD, antithyroid drugs for less than 3 months. PBMC RNA served as the TCR library source. The sample in question was peripheral blood mononuclear cells (PBMCs), obtained at new diagnosis, from a patient treated with antithyroid drugs. Receptor source: a female donor with Graves disease.

This clonotype was seen repeatedly, ten times or more. The chain has TRBV20-1 and TRBJ1-6; the D gene is possibly TRBD1 (5 bases). Trimming removed 1 base at V and 7 bases at J, with 17 bases between. The CDR3 spans 16 residues. Germline V gene data show CDR1 as DFQATT and CDR2 as SNEGSKA (reference sequence). CDR3 nucleotides: TGCAGTGCTAGAGCCACAACTCGAGGGGTAAATTCACCCCTCCACTTT. This encodes CSARATTRGVNSPLHF.

This clonotype was found many times. V gene TRBV6-5 combines with J gene TRBJ2-3; TRBD2 is a possible D gene (5 bases). CDR3 length equals 14 residues. CDR1 is MNHEY and CDR2 is SVGAGI in the germline V gene. V lost 2 bases, J lost 6 bases, and 12 bases lay in between. This chain's CDR3 is CASSYNAGGDTQYF. The CDR3 DNA sequence: TGTGCCAGCAGTTACAACGCTGGCGGGGATACGCAGTATTTT.

This clonotype appeared many times. V gene TRBV20-1 combines with J gene TRBJ1-1, with 8 bases that match TRBD1. CDR1 is DFQATT, CDR2 SNEGSKA, per germline (reference sequence). This CDR3 region has 15 residues. The J segment lost 3 bases and the V segment lost 2 bases, leaving 8 bases of the junction unmatched. The CDR3 DNA reads as TGCAGTGCTAGACGGCAGGGGGCGCGGGACACTGAAGCTTTCTTT. Its translation is CSARRQGARDTEAFF.

This clonotype was recorded at least ten times. The rearrangement links TRBV5-1 to TRBJ2-1, with 8 bases identical to TRBD2. The CDR3 length is 15 residues. V dropped 3 bases and J dropped 5; count of bases not matched to a gene: 7. Germline CDR1 and CDR2: SGHRS and YFSETQ. CDR3 loop: CASSSGTRTNNEQFF. The DNA of the CDR3 is TGCGCCAGCAGCTCCGGGACTAGAACCAACAATGAGCAGTTCTTC.

In this sample, this clonotype turned up many times. CDR3 nucleotide sequence: TGTGCCAGCAGCCACGGGACAGCCTCCTATGGCTACACCTTC. Its translation: CASSHGTASYGYTF. The chain employs TRBV7-2 and TRBJ1-2; 7 nucleotides agree with TRBD1. The germline V gene encodes CDR1 SGHTA and CDR2 FQGNSA. This CDR3 is 14 amino acids long. After removal of 5 bases from V and 4 bases from J, the junction contained 7 bases not matched to a gene.

This clonotype was observed at least ten times. The V and J genes are TRBV19 and TRBJ2-1; 8 bases are a match to TRBD2. J was trimmed by 6 bases and V by 6 bases; bases with no gene match: 10. This CDR3 contains 15 residues. CDR1 is LNHDA, CDR2 SQIVND, per germline (reference sequence). CDR3 in amino acids: CASRNGFGGANEQFF. CDR3 DNA: TGTGCCAGTAGGAACGGATTCGGGGGGGCCAATGAGCAGTTCTTC.

This clonotype showed up many times. V and J are TRBV6-2 or TRBV6-3 and TRBJ2-3; no clear D gene. With 3 bases removed from V and 5 bases from J, the gap between germline ends came to 6 bases. Germline CDR1 reads MNHEY; CDR2 reads SVGEGT. This CDR3 has 12 residues. In DNA, the CDR3 is TGTGCCAGCAGTTATTCTAAAGATACGCAGTATTTT. Translated: CASSYSKDTQYF.

This clonotype was recorded at least ten times. This chain uses TRBV19 with TRBJ2-1, with a tentative D call TRBD2 (6 bases). Germline-derived CDR1 and CDR2 are LNHDA and SQIVND (reference sequence). This CDR3 comprises 13 residues. Trimming took off 9 bases at V and 9 bases at J, with 18 bases between the two ends. The CDR3 region has the DNA TGTGCCAGCGTCCCCCCCGGGAGCATTGAGCAGTTCTTC. This encodes CASVPPGSIEQFF.

The table lists this clonotype with many counts. The chain employs TRBV24-1 and TRBJ2-2; 9 bases are shared with TRBD2. The CDR3 spans 16 residues. After removal of 9 bases from V and 2 bases from J, the junction contained 9 bases not matched to a gene. Germline CDR1 KGHDR, CDR2 SFDVKD. The CDR3: CATARRTSANTGELFF. CDR3 DNA: TGTGCCACCGCCCGCCGGACTAGCGCAAACACCGGGGAGCTGTTTTTT.

This clonotype has a count of ten or more. V usage is TRBV12-3 or TRBV12-4 and J usage is TRBJ1-5; no clear D. Trimming cost V 6 bases and J 6 bases, with 9 bases left between them. The CDR3 totals 12 residues. The CDR3 DNA follows: TGTGCCAGCAGATTCAGTGGTCAGCCCCAGCATTTT. Protein sequence: CASRFSGQPQHF.

At least ten counts were recorded for this clonotype. The chain uses TRBV11-2 and TRBJ1-6, with D tentatively TRBD1 (5 bases). Germline CDR1 is SGHAT and CDR2 is FQNNGV. Trimming removed 1 base from V and 7 bases from J, with 11 bases in between. The CDR3 runs to 15 residues. Here the CDR3 reads CASSLVQGANSPLHF. The CDR3 region has the DNA TGTGCCAGCAGCTTAGTCCAGGGTGCAAATTCACCCCTCCACTTT.

The rearrangement joins TRBV7-2 to TRBJ2-1; 8 positions match TRBD2. J lost 5 bases, V lost 5 bases, and 8 bases had no gene match. CDR1 and CDR2 (germline): SGHTA, FQGNSA. This CDR3 is 15 amino acids long. Here the CDR3 reads CASSLVSGGHNEQFF. As DNA, the CDR3 is TGTGCCAGCAGCCTTGTCAGCGGGGGCCACAATGAGCAGTTCTTC.

This clonotype has ten or more counts. The chain is built from TRBV3-1 and TRBJ2-1; D gene ambiguous. The germline CDR1 and CDR2 sequences are LGHDT and YNNKEL (reference sequence). Deletions cut 2 bases from V and 0 bases from J, with 8 bases between. The CDR3 runs to 15 residues. The CDR3 DNA is TGTGCCAGCAGCCAAAGCAGGTACTCCTACAATGAGCAGTTCTTC. Translated: CASSQSRYSYNEQFF.

The CDR3 DNA reads TGTGCCAACAGAAATGAACAGGGCGTGGGCACAGATACGCAGTATTTT. Encoded protein: CANRNEQGVGTDTQYF. The V and J genes are TRBV2 and TRBJ2-3; perhaps TRBD1 as D (6 bases). The germline CDR1 and CDR2 sequences are SNHLY and FYNNEI. Trimming shortened V by 10 bases and J by 1 base, and 21 bases separated the two germline ends. The CDR3 spans 16 residues.